This TCR beta chain stems from a study of identical twins. The table lists this clonotype with many counts. Unique molecular identifiers were in the cDNA, with template-switch universal primer binding. TCRdb reprocessed the 5' RACE reads with MiXCR, giving one entry per CDR3 protein. The table lists about 240,000 distinct CDR3 sequences, approximately 8% of them singletons, with less than 6.5% in the top ten. These data were also reused for a study on yellow fever vaccine responses in identical twins. That paper notes: Twins reportedly showed a vaccine T cell response that seemed partly convergent and partly personalized.

The receptor's source is a woman in her late teens or twenties in good health. Sequencing was done on a sample of CD8+ T cells sorted from blood.

The CDR3 DNA sequence: TGCGCCAGCAGAACAGACCAAGAGACCCAGTACTTC. Protein product: CASRTDQETQYF. The chain is built from TRBV10-2 and TRBJ2-5; unclear D gene. With 6 bases removed from V and 0 bases from J, the gap between germline ends came to 5 bases. Germline-derived CDR1 and CDR2 are WSHSY and SAAADI. The CDR3 has 12 residues.